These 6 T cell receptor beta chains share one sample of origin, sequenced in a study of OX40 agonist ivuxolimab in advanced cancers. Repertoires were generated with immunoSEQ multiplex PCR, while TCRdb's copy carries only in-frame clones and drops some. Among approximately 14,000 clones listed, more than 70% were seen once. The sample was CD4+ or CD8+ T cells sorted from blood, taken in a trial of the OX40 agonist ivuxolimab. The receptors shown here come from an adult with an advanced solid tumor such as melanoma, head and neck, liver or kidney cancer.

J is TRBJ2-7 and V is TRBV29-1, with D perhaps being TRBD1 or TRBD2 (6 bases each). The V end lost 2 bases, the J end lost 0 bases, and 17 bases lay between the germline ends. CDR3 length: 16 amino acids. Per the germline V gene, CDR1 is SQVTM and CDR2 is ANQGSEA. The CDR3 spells CSVEHGGLGSSYEQYF. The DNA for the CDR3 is TGCAGCGTTGAACATGGGGGGCTGGGTAGCTCCTACGAGCAGTACTTC.

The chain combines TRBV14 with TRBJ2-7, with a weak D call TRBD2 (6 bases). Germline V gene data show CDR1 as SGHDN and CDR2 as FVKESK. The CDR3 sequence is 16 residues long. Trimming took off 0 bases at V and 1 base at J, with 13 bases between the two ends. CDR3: CASSQDLPGASYEQYF. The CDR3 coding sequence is TGTGCCAGCAGCCAAGATCTCCCGGGAGCTTCCTACGAGCAGTACTTC.

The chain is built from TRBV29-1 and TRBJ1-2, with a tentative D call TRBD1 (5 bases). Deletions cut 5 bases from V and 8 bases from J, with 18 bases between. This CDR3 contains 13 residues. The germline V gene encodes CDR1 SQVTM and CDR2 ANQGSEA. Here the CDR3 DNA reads TGCAGCGTTATCCTACAGGACTTTCCCGGCTACACCTTC. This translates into CSVILQDFPGYTF.

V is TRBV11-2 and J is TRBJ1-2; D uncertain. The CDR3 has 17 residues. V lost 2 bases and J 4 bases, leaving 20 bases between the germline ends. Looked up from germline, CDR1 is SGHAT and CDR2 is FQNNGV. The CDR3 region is CASSLTSAPDGIYGYTF. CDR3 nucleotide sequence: TGTGCCAGCAGCTTAACGTCGGCTCCGGATGGAATCTATGGCTACACCTTC.

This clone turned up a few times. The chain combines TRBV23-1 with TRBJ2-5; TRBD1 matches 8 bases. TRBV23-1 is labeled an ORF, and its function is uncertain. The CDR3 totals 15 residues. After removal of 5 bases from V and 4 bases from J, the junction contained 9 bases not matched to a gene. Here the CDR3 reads CASSWPGGMGETQYF. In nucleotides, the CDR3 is TGCGCCAGCAGTTGGCCAGGGGGCATGGGAGAGACCCAGTACTTC.

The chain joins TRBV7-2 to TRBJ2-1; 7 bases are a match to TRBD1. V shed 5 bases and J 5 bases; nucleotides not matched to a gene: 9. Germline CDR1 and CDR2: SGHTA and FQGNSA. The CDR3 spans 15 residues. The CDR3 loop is CASSLGWQGDNEQFF. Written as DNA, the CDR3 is TGTGCCAGCAGCCTAGGTTGGCAGGGGGACAATGAGCAGTTCTTC.